The rows below give T cell receptor beta chains drawn from one sample of a study of shared clonotypes between healthy human individuals. Profiling relied on immunoSEQ multiplex PCR, and the TCRdb table lists in-frame clones only, not all of them. Of around 1.5 million clones listed, around 98% are singletons. Sequencing was carried out using naive CD4+ T cells sorted from blood. The receptors here all came from a man aged 25 to 40 in good health. Each CDR3 is given with its conserved first and last residue. Fields, in order: clone size, J gene, D gene, V gene, CDR3 DNA, CDR3 protein. The D gene is left open where the match is weak. Clone size appears in some rows only: once, few, many, or a class for an expanded clone.

>NA|TRBJ2-1|NA|TRBV6-1
TGTGCCAGCAGCCAACTAGGCTATGAGCAGTTCTTC
CASSQLGYEQFF
>NA|TRBJ2-5|NA|TRBV5-5
TGTGCCAGCAGCTTGAGTCCAGGGCTAGGGGAGACCCAGTACTTC
CASSLSPGLGETQYF
>NA|TRBJ2-5|TRBD1|TRBV4-1
TGCGCCAGCAGCCAAGATTTTACAGGGGCAGGGGAGACCCAGTACTTC
CASSQDFTGAGETQYF
>NA|TRBJ2-3|NA|TRBV28
TGTGCCAGCAGTTTTATGGGGGCTTTCCCAGATACGCAGTATTTT
CASSFMGAFPDTQYF
>NA|TRBJ2-7|TRBD2|TRBV30
TGTGCCTGGGTTAGCGGGAGTCTCTACGAGCAGTACTTC
CAWVSGSLYEQYF
>NA|TRBJ2-7|TRBD2|TRBV7-9
TGTAGCTTGGATGGTGCAGCGGGGGAGTACGAGCAGTACTTC
CSLDGAAGEYEQYF
>NA|TRBJ2-7|NA|TRBV19
TGTGCCAGTAGTATAGAACCCGGACATCCGTACGAGCAGTACTTC
CASSIEPGHPYEQYF
>NA|TRBJ2-3|NA|TRBV5-1
TGCGCCAGCAGCTTGGCGGGCAGCACAGATACGCAGTATTTT
CASSLAGSTDTQYF
>NA|TRBJ2-2|NA|TRBV6-5
TGTGCCAGCAGGAGACCAGGTTCCACCGGGGAGCTGTTTTTT
CASRRPGSTGELFF
>NA|TRBJ2-5|NA|TRBV12-5
TGTGCTAGTGGACCGGGGGTGACGGGGGAGACCCAGTACTTC
CASGPGVTGETQYF
>NA|TRBJ2-7|NA|TRBV9
TGTGCCAGCAGCGTAGCGGACATCACCTACGAGCAGTACTTC
CASSVADITYEQYF
>NA|TRBJ1-4|NA|TRBV7-2
TGTGCCAGCAGTTTTTTAGGGCCCAGGCAATCAGCAACTAATGAAAAACTGTTTTTT
CASSFLGPRQSATNEKLFF
>NA|TRBJ2-6|NA|TRBV2
TGTGCCAGCAGTGAGGAGGGGGCCAACGTCCTGACTTTC
CASSEEGANVLTF
>NA|TRBJ2-1|TRBD2|TRBV9
TGTGCCAGCAGCCCCCGGAATTCGGCTAGCGGATACAATGAGCAGTTCTTC
CASSPRNSASGYNEQFF
>NA|TRBJ1-1|NA|TRBV20-1
TGCAGTGCCACCTTGGGTTGGGGGGCTTTCTTT
CSATLGWGAFF
>NA|TRBJ2-1|TRBD2|TRBV12-5
TGTGCTAGTGGTTTGGATACCGGACTAGCGGGAGCGGATGAGCAGTTCTTC
CASGLDTGLAGADEQFF
>once|TRBJ1-2|TRBD1|TRBV9
TGTGCCAGCAGCATCATGGACAGGGATTACTATGGCTACACCTTC
CASSIMDRDYYGYTF
>NA|TRBJ1-1|NA|TRBV18
TGTGCCAGCTCACCAGGGGGAGGGGGCACTGAAGCTTTCTTT
CASSPGGGGTEAFF